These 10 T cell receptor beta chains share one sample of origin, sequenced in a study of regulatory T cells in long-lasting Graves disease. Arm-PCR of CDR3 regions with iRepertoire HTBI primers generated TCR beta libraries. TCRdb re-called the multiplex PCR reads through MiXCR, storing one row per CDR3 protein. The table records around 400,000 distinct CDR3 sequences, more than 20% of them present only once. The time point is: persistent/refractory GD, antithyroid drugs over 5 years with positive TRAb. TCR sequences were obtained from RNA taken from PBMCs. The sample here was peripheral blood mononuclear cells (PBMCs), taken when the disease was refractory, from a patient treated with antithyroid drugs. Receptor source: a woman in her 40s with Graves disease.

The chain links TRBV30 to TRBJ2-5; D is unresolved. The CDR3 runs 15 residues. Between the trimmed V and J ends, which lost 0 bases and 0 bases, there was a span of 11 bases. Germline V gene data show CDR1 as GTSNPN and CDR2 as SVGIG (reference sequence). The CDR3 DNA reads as TGTGCCTGGAGTGTTTCTAGGTCGAACCAAGAGACCCAGTACTTC. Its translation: CAWSVSRSNQETQYF.

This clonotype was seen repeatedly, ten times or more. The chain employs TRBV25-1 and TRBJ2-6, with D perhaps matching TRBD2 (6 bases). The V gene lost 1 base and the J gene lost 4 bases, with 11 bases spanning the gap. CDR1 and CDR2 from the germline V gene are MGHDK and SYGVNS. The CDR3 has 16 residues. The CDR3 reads CASSEWEASGANVLTF. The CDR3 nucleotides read TGTGCCAGCAGTGAATGGGAGGCCTCCGGGGCCAACGTCCTGACTTTC.

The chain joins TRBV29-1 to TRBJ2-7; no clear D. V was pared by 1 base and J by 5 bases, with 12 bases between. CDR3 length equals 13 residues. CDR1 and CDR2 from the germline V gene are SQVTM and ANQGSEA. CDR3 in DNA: TGCAGCGTTGAAGGCGAGAAGGTAAACGAGCAGTACTTC. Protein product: CSVEGEKVNEQYF.

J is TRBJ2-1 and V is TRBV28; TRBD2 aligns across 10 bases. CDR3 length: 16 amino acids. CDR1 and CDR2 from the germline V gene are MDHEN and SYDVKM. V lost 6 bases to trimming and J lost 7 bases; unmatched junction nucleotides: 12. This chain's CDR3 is CASRRLAGAAGNEQFF. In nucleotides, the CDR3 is TGTGCCAGCAGACGCCTAGCGGGAGCAGCAGGGAATGAGCAGTTCTTC.

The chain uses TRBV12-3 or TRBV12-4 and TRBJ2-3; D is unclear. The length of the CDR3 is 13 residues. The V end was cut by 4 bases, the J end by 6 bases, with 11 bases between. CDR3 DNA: TGTGCCAGCAGTTCCCTGGGTGGGGATACGCAGTATTTT. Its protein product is CASSSLGGDTQYF.

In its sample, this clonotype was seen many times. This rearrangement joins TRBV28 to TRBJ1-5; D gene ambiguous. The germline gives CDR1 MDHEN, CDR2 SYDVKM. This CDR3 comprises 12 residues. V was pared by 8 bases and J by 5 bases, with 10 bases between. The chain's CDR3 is CASSMGDQPQHF. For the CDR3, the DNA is TGTGCCAGCTCGATGGGAGATCAGCCCCAGCATTTT.

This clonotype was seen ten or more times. The CDR3 sequence is CSARTGDYGEAFF. In DNA, the CDR3 is TGCAGTGCTAGGACAGGGGATTATGGTGAAGCTTTCTTT. The rearrangement uses TRBV20-1 and TRBJ1-1; TRBD1 matches at 8 bases. CDR1 DFQATT and CDR2 SNEGSKA come from the germline V gene (reference sequence). The V segment lost 3 bases and the J segment 7 bases; nucleotides outside the gene matches: 7. The CDR3 runs to 13 residues.

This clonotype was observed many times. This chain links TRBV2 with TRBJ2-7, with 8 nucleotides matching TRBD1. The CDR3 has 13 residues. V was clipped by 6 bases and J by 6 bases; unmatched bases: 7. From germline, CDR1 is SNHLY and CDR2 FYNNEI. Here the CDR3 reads CASRERQGLEQYF. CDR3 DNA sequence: TGTGCCAGCAGGGAGAGACAGGGGCTCGAGCAGTACTTC.

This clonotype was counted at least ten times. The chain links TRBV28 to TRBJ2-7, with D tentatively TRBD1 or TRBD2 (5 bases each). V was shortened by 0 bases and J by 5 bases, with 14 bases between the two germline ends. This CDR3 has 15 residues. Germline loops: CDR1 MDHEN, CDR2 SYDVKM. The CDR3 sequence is CASSLWGEGTDEQYF. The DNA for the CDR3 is TGTGCCAGCAGTTTATGGGGTGAGGGGACGGACGAGCAGTACTTC.

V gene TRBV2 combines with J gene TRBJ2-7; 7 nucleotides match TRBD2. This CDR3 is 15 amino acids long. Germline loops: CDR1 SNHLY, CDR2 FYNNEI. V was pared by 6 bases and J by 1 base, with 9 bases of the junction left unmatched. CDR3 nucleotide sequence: TGTGCCAGCAGGTTCCGGGACTACCTGTCCTACGAGCAGTACTTC. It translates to CASRFRDYLSYEQYF.